This is a list of T cell receptor beta chains from one sample in a study of yellow fever vaccine responses in identical twins. In TCRdb, the RT-PCR reads were re-called with MiXCR into one record per CDR3 protein. The sample lists 11,000 to 15,000 distinct CDR3 sequences, approximately 84% seen once, with about 0.65% in the top ten. The sample was T cells from blood (PBMCs), unsorted or a sorted subset (not recorded which), taken before or after yellow fever vaccination (not recorded which). All receptors come from a woman between 18 and 29 years old who received the yellow fever vaccine. Both conserved end residues are part of each CDR3. A D gene is named only where the DNA matches it firmly. Not all rows give a size; the values are once, few, many and, for expanded clones, a class.

V gene	J gene	clone size	D gene	CDR3 protein	CDR3 DNA
TRBV5-1	TRBJ2-1	-	-	CASSLREEHRSEQFF	TGCGCCAGCAGCTTGAGAGAGGAGCATCGGAGTGAGCAGTTCTTC
TRBV12-3/TRBV12-4	TRBJ2-3	-	-	CASSFPASTDTQYF	TGTGCCAGCAGTTTTCCGGCTTCCACAGATACGCAGTATTTT
TRBV4-1	TRBJ2-2	once	-	CASSQRLQGKEAGELFF	TGCGCCAGCAGCCAACGCCTCCAGGGGAAAGAGGCCGGGGAGCTGTTTTTT
TRBV15	TRBJ2-6	once	-	CATRTGANVLTF	TGTGCCACCAGAACTGGGGCCAACGTCCTGACTTTC
TRBV4-1	TRBJ1-3	-	TRBD1	CASSRDQDRQNTIYF	TGCGCCAGCAGCCGCGACCAGGACAGGCAAAACACCATATATTTT
TRBV2	TRBJ2-3	-	TRBD2	CASSDILAGLGDTQYF	TGTGCCAGCAGTGATATTCTAGCGGGGCTTGGAGATACGCAGTATTTT
TRBV6-1	TRBJ2-2	-	-	CASRLGPTNTGELFF	TGTGCCAGCAGACTTGGCCCCACGAACACCGGGGAGCTGTTTTTT
TRBV11-2	TRBJ2-7	-	-	CASSPDHLYEQYF	TGTGCCAGCAGCCCGGACCACCTCTACGAGCAGTACTTC
TRBV27	TRBJ1-6	-	-	CASSFPRRGNSPLHF	TGTGCCAGCAGTTTCCCAAGAAGGGGTAATTCACCCCTCCACTTT
TRBV28	TRBJ2-4	-	-	CASSLWEQGGIQYF	TGTGCCAGCAGTTTATGGGAACAGGGAGGCATTCAGTACTTC
TRBV12-3/TRBV12-4	TRBJ2-1	-	-	CASSLGRYGTLHNEQFF	TGTGCCAGCAGTTTAGGAAGGTACGGGACTCTACATAATGAGCAGTTCTTC